Listed here are 19 T cell receptor beta chains from one sample, sequenced in a study of T cells of healthy individuals (dated by TCRdb to the late 2010s). The library was built by means of 5' RACE. Reads for this sample came from an Illumina MiSeq. TCRdb redid the processing of the public reads, applying fastp at Q25 and MiXCR, and retained in-frame beta chains. Entries are consolidated by CDR3 protein sequence, retaining the most common genes and DNA. The sample table holds 95,000 to 100,000 distinct CDR3 sequences, of which around 17% were seen once. Over 5% of the sample is in the top ten clones. The receptors here all came from a human donor in good health.

This clonotype was found a few times. V usage is TRBV12-3 or TRBV12-4 and J usage is TRBJ2-7, with unresolved D. Between the trimmed V and J ends, which lost 6 bases and 3 bases, there was a span of 12 bases. The CDR3 runs 13 residues. The CDR3 region is CASRGSGIYEQYF. CDR3 bases: TGTGCCAGCAGGGGCAGTGGAATCTACGAGCAGTACTTC.

A few counts support this clonotype. The rearrangement joins TRBV6-5 to TRBJ2-3; no definite D call. CDR3 size: 13 residues. CDR1 MNHEY and CDR2 SVGAGI come from the germline V gene. V dropped 10 bases and J dropped 3 bases, with 14 bases sitting between them. The CDR3: CAIQKDGTDTQYF. CDR3 nucleotide sequence: TGTGCCATCCAAAAAGACGGGACAGATACGCAGTATTTT.

The gene calls are TRBV12-3 or TRBV12-4 and TRBJ1-5; D not certain. This CDR3 is 13 amino acids long. Between the trimmed V and J ends, which lost 5 bases and 9 bases, there was a span of 14 bases. The CDR3 loop is CASSVETKGPQHF. The DNA of the CDR3 is TGTGCCAGCAGTGTAGAAACGAAGGGGCCCCAGCATTTT.

Regarding this clonotype: Relative to the germline gene, one junction end is altered; a read error may explain this. Written as DNA, the CDR3 is TGTGCCAGCATCCCGATGGGGCTCTCCCACGAGCAGTACTTC. It translates to CASIPMGLSHEQYF. J is TRBJ2-7 and V is TRBV28, with a possible D match to TRBD1 (5 bases). Germline V gives CDR1 MDHEN, CDR2 SYDVKM. This CDR3 has 14 residues.

The V call is TRBV7-2, the J call TRBJ1-4; TRBD1 matches at 8 bases. The CDR3 has 14 amino acids. Germline lookup yields CDR1 SGHTA and CDR2 FQGNSA. Trimming at V came to 5 bases and at J to 5 bases, leaving 4 bases not matched to a gene. The CDR3 DNA reads TGTGCCAGCAGCCGTCGACAGGGGAATGAAAAACTGTTTTTT. It yields the protein CASSRRQGNEKLFF.

J is TRBJ1-2 and V is TRBV28; D possibly corresponds to TRBD1 (6 bases). CDR1 is MDHEN and CDR2 is SYDVKM in the germline V gene. This CDR3 spans 13 amino acids. Trimming took 5 bases from V and 8 from J, leaving 15 bases between them. The CDR3: CASSPLTGRGYTF. In nucleotides, the CDR3 is TGTGCCAGCAGTCCACTTACAGGGCGAGGCTACACCTTC.

CDR3 sequence (DNA): TGCGCCAGCAGCTTGGGCTCACAGGGAAACACCATATATTTT. It codes for CASSLGSQGNTIYF. The J gene is TRBJ1-3, the V gene TRBV5-1; D is unclear. Germline V gene sequence: CDR1 SGHRS, CDR2 YFSETQ. Trimming shortened V by 0 bases and J by 4 bases, and 8 bases separated the two germline ends. There are 14 residues in the CDR3.

The chain couples TRBV2 to TRBJ1-2; D might be TRBD1 (6 bases). This CDR3 region has 13 residues. With 2 bases removed from V and 6 bases from J, the gap between germline ends came to 10 bases. Germline V gives CDR1 SNHLY, CDR2 FYNNEI. CDR3 protein: CASSEQGFDGYTF. CDR3 DNA sequence: TGTGCCAGCAGTGAACAGGGGTTCGATGGCTACACCTTC.

The table lists this clonotype with many counts. The V and J genes are TRBV5-1 and TRBJ2-3; the D gene is possibly TRBD2 (6 bases). Trimming stripped 0 bases from V and 6 bases from J, with 11 bases between. CDR3 length: 14 amino acids. CDR1 and CDR2 (germline): SGHRS, YFSETQ. This CDR3 is CASSLDSGGDTQYF. CDR3 coding DNA: TGCGCCAGCAGCTTGGATAGCGGAGGGGATACGCAGTATTTT. Complete variable domain (other parts from reference TRBV5-1 and TRBJ2-3): KAGVTQTPRYLIKTRGQQVTLSCSPISGHRSVSWYQQTPGQGLQFLFEYFSETQRNKGNFPGRFSGRQFSNSRSEMNVSTLELGDSALYLCASSLDSGGDTQYFGPGTRLTVL.

This clonotype was recorded many times. The rearrangement joins TRBV4-1 to TRBJ2-5; 10 bases are a match to TRBD2. The CDR3 contains 14 residues. Germline loops: CDR1 MGHRA, CDR2 YSYEKL. J lost 2 bases, V lost 4 bases, and 1 base had no gene match. This chain's CDR3 is CASSRAGGQETQYF. In DNA form, the CDR3 reads TGCGCCAGCAGCCGAGCGGGGGGGCAAGAGACCCAGTACTTC.

The table lists this clonotype with many counts. The rearrangement links TRBV20-1 to TRBJ2-7, with unresolved D. Germline-derived CDR1 and CDR2 are DFQATT and SNEGSKA (reference sequence). CDR3 length: 9 residues. CDR3 amino acids: CSHSTEQYF. CDR3 bases: TGCAGCCACTCTACCGAGCAGTACTTC.

A few counts support this clonotype. The chain has TRBV24-1 and TRBJ2-3; 9 bases agree with TRBD1. The CDR3 loop spans 18 amino acids. CDR1 and CDR2 from the germline V gene are KGHDR and SFDVKD. V was clipped by 2 bases and J by 4 bases; unmatched bases: 12. CDR3 coding DNA: TGTGCCACCAGTGATTACAACAGGGGGCTAGGGGCCCCAGATACGCAGTATTTT. Its translation: CATSDYNRGLGAPDTQYF.

This clonotype was counted many times. V and J are TRBV5-1 and TRBJ1-2, with 8 bases identical to TRBD1. The germline CDR1 and CDR2 sequences are SGHRS and YFSETQ. V shed 4 bases, J shed 1 base, and the junction held 9 bases outside the gene matches. This CDR3 comprises 16 residues. Here the CDR3 DNA reads TGCGCCAGCAGCCCGACAGGGGCCCCCAATAACTATGGCTACACCTTC. Protein product: CASSPTGAPNNYGYTF.

This clonotype was observed at least ten times. This chain connects TRBV7-8 to TRBJ2-5; 8 positions match TRBD2. This CDR3 spans 14 amino acids. With 1 base clipped from V and 2 bases from J, the junction kept 0 bases outside the gene matches. The germline V gene encodes CDR1 SGHVS and CDR2 FQNEAQ. The CDR3 coding sequence is TGTGCCAGCAGCTTAGAGCGGGAGCAAGAGACCCAGTACTTC. It yields the protein CASSLEREQETQYF.

The gene calls are TRBV5-1 and TRBJ1-3, with D uncertain. The V and J ends lost 4 bases and 4 bases respectively, with 6 bases between them. Germline V CDR1 and CDR2: SGHRS, YFSETQ. CDR3 length: 12 amino acids. The CDR3 reads CASSHSGNTIYF. CDR3 coding DNA: TGCGCCAGCAGCCACTCCGGAAACACCATATATTTT.

The CDR3 protein is CSASGGLVGTDTQYF. CDR3 coding DNA: TGCAGTGCTAGCGGGGGACTAGTAGGGACAGATACGCAGTATTTT. V is TRBV20-1 and J is TRBJ2-3; 8 nucleotides agree with TRBD2. Looked up from germline, CDR1 is DFQATT and CDR2 is SNEGSKA (reference sequence). Losses at the gene ends were 3 bases for V and 3 bases for J; bases not matched to a gene: 8. The CDR3 covers 15 residues.

Relative to its sample, this clonotype is medium-sized (0.01 to 0.1%). The genes are TRBV20-1 and TRBJ1-5, with 7 bases fitting TRBD1. The CDR3 extends over 14 amino acids. CDR1 is DFQATT and CDR2 is SNEGSKA in the germline V gene (reference sequence). J was trimmed by 4 bases and V by 5 bases; bases with no gene match: 8. CDR3 protein: CSALPTGRNQPQHF. The CDR3 nucleotides read TGCAGTGCTCTCCCGACAGGGCGTAATCAGCCCCAGCATTTT.

There are many counts of this clonotype. The junction shows a germline mismatch at one end, possibly a read error. This chain uses TRBV5-1 with TRBJ2-7; TRBD1 matches at 8 bases. This CDR3 is 15 amino acids long. Germline CDR1 reads SGHRS; CDR2 reads YFSETQ. The CDR3, as DNA: TGCGCCAGCACCTTGGGAGGACAGGGCTCCTACGAGCAGTACTTC. Protein product: CASTLGGQGSYEQYF.

This clonotype is medium-sized (0.01 to 0.1%) in the sample. The chain has TRBV4-3 and TRBJ2-7; no clear D gene. The germline V gene has CDR1 LGHNA and CDR2 YSLEER. The CDR3 is 13 amino acids. Deletions cut 2 bases from V and 6 bases from J, with 11 bases between. The CDR3 region is CASSQRVLSEQYF. The CDR3 DNA sequence: TGCGCCAGCAGCCAAAGGGTATTGTCCGAGCAGTACTTC.